A selection of T cell receptor beta chains follows, all from one sample in a study of T-cell memory formation after mild COVID-19. MiXCR, run by TCRdb on the 5' RACE reads, gives a single entry per CDR3 protein. Of approximately 500,000 distinct CDR3 sequences in the sample, more than 20% were seen once. The sample consisted of PBMCs or a T cell subset sorted from them (not recorded which). These receptors were taken from an adult woman who had mild COVID-19 (a few samples of this study predate the infection). Cell type and time point are not known. CDR3s include the opening cysteine and the closing phenylalanine or tryptophan.

TRBV9	CASSVDRGLNEQFF
TRBV6-1	CASRSTSGGSYNEQFF
TRBV2	CASILQGGWGSPLHF
TRBV7-9	CASSPSRAGDEQYF
TRBV20-1	CSANAPGQGKGETQYF
TRBV12-3/TRBV12-4	CASNWDRVNEAFF
TRBV3-1	CASSPEGYQETQYF
TRBV20-1	CSAGGGGSGRGEQFF
TRBV6-5	CASSWGGSSQETQYF
TRBV11-2	CASSLVLAGASEQFF
TRBV25-1	CASSENEQYF
TRBV2	CASSEINQPQHF
TRBV7-7	CASSPAAVNTGELFF
TRBV29-1	CSATGTEMNTEAFF
TRBV20-1	CSARDFTQYF
TRBV11-3	CASSHWTSGSSYEQYF
TRBV7-9	CASSLQGGADTQYF
TRBV7-9	CASSPLQGAYHEQYF
TRBV7-9	CASRYLTDTQYF
TRBV5-1	CASSGQPSTDTQYF
TRBV21-1	CASSRFGQVYGYTF
TRBV12-3/TRBV12-4	CASSPRHLAKNIQYF
TRBV7-8	CASSLVSGTSGKGETQYF
TRBV12-3/TRBV12-4	CASSSLRAYEQYF
TRBV12-3/TRBV12-4	CASSLGYAGASSTDTQYF
TRBV20-1	CSARTQGEDTIYF
TRBV7-9	CASSNNRDPRKAFF
TRBV2	CASRGGGGYTF
TRBV6-4	CASSRRREAPPTQYF
TRBV11-2	CASSQDRVSSPLHF
TRBV7-2	CASSHQSGAFNEQFF
TRBV20-1	CSARRAPTNEKLFF
TRBV12-3/TRBV12-4	CASSPGPAGELFF
TRBV5-6	CASSEELAASTDTQYF
TRBV7-9	CASTLDLVGAEAFF
TRBV6-6	CASSYYGTGINEKLFF
TRBV6-5	CASSYGAVSSYNEQFF
TRBV5-1	CASSPGKTLGEQFF
TRBV7-9	CASSGTVEWTF
TRBV6-6	CASSQPRAYEQYF
TRBV19	CASSIKGYDGYTF
TRBV7-9	CASILSGGVNTEAFF
TRBV20-1	CSAREPVSQETQYF
TRBV5-1	CASSIQLQGNTEAFF
TRBV24-1	CATRDGSSYNEQFF
TRBV7-2	CASSLTSGTPYEQYF
TRBV7-2	CASSLGTSGNYEQFF
TRBV4-2	CASSQQFDGQAGYTF
TRBV7-2	CASSSDRTNYGYTF
TRBV2	CASSGLAANEQFF
TRBV24-1	CATSVGQGTTQYF
TRBV12-3/TRBV12-4	CASSLQQGFGNTIYF
TRBV9	CASSEGKTGIRSYEQYF
TRBV11-3	CASSLRGLLGFF